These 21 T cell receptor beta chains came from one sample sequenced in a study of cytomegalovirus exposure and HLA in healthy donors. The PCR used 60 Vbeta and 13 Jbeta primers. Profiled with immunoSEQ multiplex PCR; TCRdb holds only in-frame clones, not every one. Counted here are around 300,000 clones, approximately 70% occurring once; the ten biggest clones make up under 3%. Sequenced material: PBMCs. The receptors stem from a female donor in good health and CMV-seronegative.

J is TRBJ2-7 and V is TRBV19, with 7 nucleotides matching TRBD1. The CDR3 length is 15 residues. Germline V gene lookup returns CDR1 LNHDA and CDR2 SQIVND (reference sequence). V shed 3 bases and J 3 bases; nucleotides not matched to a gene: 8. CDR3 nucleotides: TGTGCCAGTAGTATCAGAGGACAGGAATTCTACGAGCAGTACTTC. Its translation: CASSIRGQEFYEQYF.

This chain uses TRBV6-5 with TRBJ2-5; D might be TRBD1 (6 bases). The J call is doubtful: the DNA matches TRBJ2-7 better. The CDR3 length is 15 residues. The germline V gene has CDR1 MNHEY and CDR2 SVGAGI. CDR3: CASSYSAQGTYEQYF. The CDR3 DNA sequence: TGTGCCAGCAGTTACTCGGCCCAGGGGACCTACGAGCAGTACTTC.

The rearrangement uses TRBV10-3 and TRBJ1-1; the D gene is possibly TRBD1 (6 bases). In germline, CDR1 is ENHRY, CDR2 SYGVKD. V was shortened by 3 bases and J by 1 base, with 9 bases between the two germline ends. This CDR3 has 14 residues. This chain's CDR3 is CAISDTGRNTEAFF. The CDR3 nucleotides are TGTGCCATCAGTGACACAGGGAGGAACACTGAAGCTTTCTTT.

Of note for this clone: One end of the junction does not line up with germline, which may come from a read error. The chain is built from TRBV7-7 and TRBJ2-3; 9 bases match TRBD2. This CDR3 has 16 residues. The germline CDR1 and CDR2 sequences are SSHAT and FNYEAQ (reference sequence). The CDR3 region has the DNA TGTGCTAGCAGCTTAGTAGCGGGAGTCGGGGCAGATACGCAGTATTTT. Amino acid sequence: CASSLVAGVGADTQYF.

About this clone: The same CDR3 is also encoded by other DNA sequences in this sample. This CDR3 reads CASSLLAGGQETQYF. The CDR3 DNA follows: TGTGCCAGCAGCCTACTAGCGGGAGGGCAAGAGACCCAGTACTTC. V usage is TRBV27 and J usage is TRBJ2-5, with 13 bases identical to TRBD2. CDR3 length: 15 residues. With 6 bases clipped from V and 2 bases from J, the junction kept 3 bases outside the gene matches. Per germline, CDR1 MNHEY and CDR2 SMNVEV (reference sequence).

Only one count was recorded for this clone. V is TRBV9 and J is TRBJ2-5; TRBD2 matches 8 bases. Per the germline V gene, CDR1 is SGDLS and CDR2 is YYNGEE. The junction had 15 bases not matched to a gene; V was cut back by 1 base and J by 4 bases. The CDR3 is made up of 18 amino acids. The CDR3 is CASSVYSSGAGGGETQYF. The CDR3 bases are TGTGCCAGCAGCGTATACAGTAGTGGTGCGGGAGGTGGAGAGACCCAGTACTTC.

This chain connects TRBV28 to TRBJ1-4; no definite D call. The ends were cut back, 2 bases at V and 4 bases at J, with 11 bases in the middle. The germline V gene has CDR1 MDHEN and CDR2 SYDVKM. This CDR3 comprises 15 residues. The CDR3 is CASSLPGISNEKLFF. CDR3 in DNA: TGTGCCAGCAGTTTACCGGGGATAAGTAATGAAAAACTGTTTTTT.

The DNA of the CDR3 is TGCGCCAGCAGCCCGAAAGCGGGGTCGCTACTAGAGACCCAGTACTTC. Translation gives CASSPKAGSLLETQYF. The rearrangement links TRBV5-1 to TRBJ2-5, with TRBD2 matching 7 bases. V was pared by 4 bases and J by 4 bases, with 13 bases of the junction left unmatched. Germline V gene sequence: CDR1 SGHRS, CDR2 YFSETQ. The CDR3 length is 16 residues.

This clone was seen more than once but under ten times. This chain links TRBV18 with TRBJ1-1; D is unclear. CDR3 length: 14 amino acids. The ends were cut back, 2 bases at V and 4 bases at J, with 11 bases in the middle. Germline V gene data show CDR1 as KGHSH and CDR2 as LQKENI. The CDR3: CASSPKDGSTEAFF. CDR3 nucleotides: TGTGCCAGCTCACCAAAGGACGGGAGCACTGAAGCTTTCTTT.

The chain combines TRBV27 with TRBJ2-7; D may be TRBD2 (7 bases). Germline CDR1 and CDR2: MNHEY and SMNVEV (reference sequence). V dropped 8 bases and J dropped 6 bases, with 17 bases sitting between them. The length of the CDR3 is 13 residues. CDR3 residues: CASGGYGGPEQYF. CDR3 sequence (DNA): TGTGCCAGCGGAGGTTACGGGGGGCCCGAGCAGTACTTC.

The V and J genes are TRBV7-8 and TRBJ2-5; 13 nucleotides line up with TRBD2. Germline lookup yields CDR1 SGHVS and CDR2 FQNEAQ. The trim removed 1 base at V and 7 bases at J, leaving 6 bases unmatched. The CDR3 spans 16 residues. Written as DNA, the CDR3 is TGTGCCAGCAGCTTAGGGGGACTAGCGGGGAGGGGGACCCAGTACTTC. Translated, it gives CASSLGGLAGRGTQYF.

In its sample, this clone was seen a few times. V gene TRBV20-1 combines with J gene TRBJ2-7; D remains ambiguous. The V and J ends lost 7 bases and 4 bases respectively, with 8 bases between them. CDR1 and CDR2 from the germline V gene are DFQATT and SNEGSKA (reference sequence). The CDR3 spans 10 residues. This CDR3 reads CSVSRYEQYF. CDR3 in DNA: TGCAGTGTATCTAGATACGAGCAGTACTTC.

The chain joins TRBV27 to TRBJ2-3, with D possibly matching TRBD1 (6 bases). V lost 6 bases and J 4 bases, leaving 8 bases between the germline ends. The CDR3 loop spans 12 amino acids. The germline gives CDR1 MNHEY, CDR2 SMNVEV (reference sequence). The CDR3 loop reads CASSDRSDTQYF. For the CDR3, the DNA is TGTGCCAGCAGCGACAGGTCAGATACGCAGTATTTT.

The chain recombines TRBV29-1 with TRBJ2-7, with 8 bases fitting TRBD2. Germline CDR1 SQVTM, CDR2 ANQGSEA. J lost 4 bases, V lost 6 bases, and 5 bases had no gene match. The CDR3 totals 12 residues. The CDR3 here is CSVERGPYEQYF. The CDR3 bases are TGCAGCGTCGAGCGGGGGCCGTACGAGCAGTACTTC.

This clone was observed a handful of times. CDR3 amino acids: CASREDSYNEQFF. The CDR3 coding sequence is TGTGCCAGCCGGGAGGACTCCTACAATGAGCAGTTCTTC. V is TRBV5-4 and J is TRBJ2-1, with 7 bases aligning to TRBD2. CDR1 and CDR2 from the germline V gene are SGHNT and YYREEE (reference sequence). CDR3 length equals 13 residues. Germline trimming cut 7 bases from V and 0 bases from J; bases unmatched to any gene: 1.

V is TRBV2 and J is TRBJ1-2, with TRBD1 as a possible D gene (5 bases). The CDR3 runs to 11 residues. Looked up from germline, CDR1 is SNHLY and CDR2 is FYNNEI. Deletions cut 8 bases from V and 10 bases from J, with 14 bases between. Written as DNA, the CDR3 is TGTGCCAGCCTCGACAGACGAATCTACACCTTC. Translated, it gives CASLDRRIYTF.

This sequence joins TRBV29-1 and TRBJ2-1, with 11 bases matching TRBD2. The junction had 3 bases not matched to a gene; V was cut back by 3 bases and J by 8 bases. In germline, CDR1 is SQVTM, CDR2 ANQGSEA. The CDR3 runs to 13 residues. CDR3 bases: TGCAGCGTTGATAGCGGGAGGGTCCATGAGCAGTTCTTC. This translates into CSVDSGRVHEQFF.

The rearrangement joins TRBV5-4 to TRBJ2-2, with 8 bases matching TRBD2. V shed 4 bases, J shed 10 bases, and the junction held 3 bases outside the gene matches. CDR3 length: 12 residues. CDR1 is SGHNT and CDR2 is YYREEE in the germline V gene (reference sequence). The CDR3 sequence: CASSRSGEELFF. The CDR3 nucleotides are TGTGCCAGCAGCCGTAGCGGGGAGGAGCTGTTTTTT.

This CDR3 is CASSSRTGMIGYTF. The CDR3 region has the DNA TGTGCCAGCAGTTCCAGGACAGGGATGATAGGCTACACCTTC. V gene TRBV27 combines with J gene TRBJ1-2, with 8 bases fitting TRBD1. From germline, CDR1 is MNHEY and CDR2 SMNVEV (reference sequence). V trimming: 4 bases; J trimming: 8 bases; junction bases outside the gene matches: 9. This CDR3 has 14 residues.

Here the CDR3 reads CASSLLAQSSYEQYF. DNA of the CDR3: TGTGCCAGCAGCTTACTAGCCCAAAGCTCCTACGAGCAGTACTTC. The chain employs TRBV7-8 and TRBJ2-7, with D tentatively TRBD2 (5 bases). Germline assignment: CDR1 SGHVS and CDR2 FQNEAQ. This CDR3 comprises 15 residues. Deletions cut 2 bases from V and 0 bases from J, with 11 bases between.

The CDR3 region is CASSLTSGRVSEQFF. In DNA form, the CDR3 reads TGTGCCAGCAGCTTAACTAGCGGGAGGGTAAGCGAGCAGTTCTTC. The rearrangement uses TRBV7-3 and TRBJ2-1; 11 positions agree with TRBD2. Germline lookup yields CDR1 SGHTA and CDR2 FQGTGA. The CDR3 runs to 15 residues. Germline trimming cut 0 bases from V and 10 bases from J; bases unmatched to any gene: 5.